This T cell receptor (beta chain) was observed in a study of cytomegalovirus exposure and HLA in healthy donors. Study findings and constraints: Sequencing depth across donors, presence/absence analyses assumed, was roughly uniform. Rare TCR sequences dominated, though some public TCRs recurred in many donors.

The ends lost 2 bases at V and 1 base at J; junction bases unmatched: 1. This CDR3 has 14 amino acids. CDR1 SGHNT and CDR2 YYREEE come from the germline V gene (reference sequence). In its sample, this clone was seen a few times. No antigen is known for it. PCR employed 60 Vbeta and 13 Jbeta primers. Repertoires were generated with immunoSEQ multiplex PCR, while TCRdb's copy carries only in-frame clones and drops some. The table includes roughly 160,000 clones, roughly 80% detected once. The sequenced sample was PBMCs. This TCR was sampled from a man aged 30-40 years in good health and CMV-seropositive. This chain uses TRBV5-4 with TRBJ2-3; 7 nucleotides agree with TRBD1. CDR3 residues: CASSFGTGTDTQYF. The CDR3 DNA is TGTGCCAGCAGCTTCGGGACAGGCACAGATACGCAGTATTTT. Full variable domain (outside the CDR3, taken from reference TRBV5-4 and TRBJ2-3): ETGVTQSPTHLIKTRGQQVTLRCSSQSGHNTVSWYQQALGQGPQFIFQYYREEENGRGNFPPRFSGLQFPNYSSELNVNALELDDSALYLCASSFGTGTDTQYFGPGTRLTVL.